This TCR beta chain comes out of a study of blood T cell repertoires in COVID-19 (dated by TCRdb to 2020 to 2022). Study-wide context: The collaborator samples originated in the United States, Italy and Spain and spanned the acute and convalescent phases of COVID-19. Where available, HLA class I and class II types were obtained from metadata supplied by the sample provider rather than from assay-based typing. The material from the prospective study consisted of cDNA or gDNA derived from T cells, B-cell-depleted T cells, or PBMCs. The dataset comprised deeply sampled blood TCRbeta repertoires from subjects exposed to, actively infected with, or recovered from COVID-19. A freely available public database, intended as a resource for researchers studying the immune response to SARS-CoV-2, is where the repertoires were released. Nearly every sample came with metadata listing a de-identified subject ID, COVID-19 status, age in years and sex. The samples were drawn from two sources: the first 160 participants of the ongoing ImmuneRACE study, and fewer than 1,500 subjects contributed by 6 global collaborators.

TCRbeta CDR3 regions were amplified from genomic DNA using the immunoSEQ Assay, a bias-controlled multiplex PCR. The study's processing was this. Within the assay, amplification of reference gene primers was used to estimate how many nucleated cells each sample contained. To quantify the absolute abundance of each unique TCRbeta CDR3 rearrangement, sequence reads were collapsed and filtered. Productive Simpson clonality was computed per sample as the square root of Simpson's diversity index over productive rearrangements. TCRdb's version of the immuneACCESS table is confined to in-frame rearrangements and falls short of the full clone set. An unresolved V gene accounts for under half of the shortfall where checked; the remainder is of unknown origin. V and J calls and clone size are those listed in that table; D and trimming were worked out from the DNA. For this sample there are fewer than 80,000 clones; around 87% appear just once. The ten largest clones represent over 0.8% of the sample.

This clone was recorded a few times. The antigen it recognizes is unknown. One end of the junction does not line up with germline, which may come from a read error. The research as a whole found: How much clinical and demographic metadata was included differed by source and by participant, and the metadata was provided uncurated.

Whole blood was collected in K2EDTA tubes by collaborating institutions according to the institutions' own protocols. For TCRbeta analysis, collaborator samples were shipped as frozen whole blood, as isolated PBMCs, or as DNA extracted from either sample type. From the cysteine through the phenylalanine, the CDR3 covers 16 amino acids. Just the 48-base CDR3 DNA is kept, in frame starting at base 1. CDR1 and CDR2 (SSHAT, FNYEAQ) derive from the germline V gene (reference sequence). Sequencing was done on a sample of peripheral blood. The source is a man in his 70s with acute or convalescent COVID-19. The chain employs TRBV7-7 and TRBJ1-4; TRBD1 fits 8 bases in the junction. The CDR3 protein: CASSLGRGQGNEKLFF. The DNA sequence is TGTGCTAGCAGCTTGGGCAGGGGGCAGGGTAATGAAAAACTGTTTTTT.